These 13 T cell receptor beta chains came from one sample sequenced in a study of vaccination and CD4 T cells after COVID-19. Treatment defined: approximately 11-day PBMC culture with coronavirus spike peptide pools or control peptides (ViraFEST assay). The unexposed donor gave CD4+ T cells before the COVID-19 pandemic (2011-2018). The assay that was used to sequence DNA from cultured CD4+ T cells was the Oncomine TCR Beta short-read assay. Researchers extracted genomic DNA from CD4+ T cells that had been cultured. TCRdb redid the calling of the PCR reads with MiXCR, one entry per CDR3 protein. The table has some 10,000 distinct CDR3 sequences, 25% to 35% seen once; the top ten hold about an eighth. These receptors' antigens are unknown. Sequencing was carried out using CD4+ T cells from blood, cultured in vitro. These receptor sequences come from a human donor in good health.

The gene calls are TRBV12-3 or TRBV12-4 and TRBJ2-2; 10 bases match TRBD1. The CDR3 is made up of 16 amino acids. V lost 4 bases, J lost 9 bases, and 11 bases stayed unmatched. The CDR3: CASSSNRDRGHRELFF. CDR3 bases: TGTGCCAGCAGTTCCAACCGGGACAGGGGCCACCGGGAGCTGTTTTTT.

This clonotype was detected only once. Germline and junction disagree at one end, which may indicate a read error. This chain links TRBV7-9 with TRBJ2-3, with a weak D call TRBD1 (6 bases). This CDR3 is 16 amino acids long. The germline V gene has CDR1 SEHNR and CDR2 FQNEAQ (reference sequence). DNA for the CDR3: TGTGCCAGCAGCTTTCGTAGGGGGATGAGCACAGATACGCGGTATTTT. Amino acids: CASSFRRGMSTDTRYF.

The chain joins TRBV5-4 to TRBJ2-1; 7 bases line up with TRBD1. Losses at the gene ends were 5 bases for V and 5 bases for J; bases not matched to a gene: 13. The CDR3 is 16 residues long. Germline assignment: CDR1 SGHNT and CDR2 YYREEE (reference sequence). CDR3 DNA sequence: TGTGCCAGCAGTTACGAGGGGGCTAGGGGGAACAATGAGCAGTTCTTC. It translates to CASSYEGARGNNEQFF. Full variable domain (outside the CDR3, taken from reference TRBV5-4 and TRBJ2-1): ETGVTQSPTHLIKTRGQQVTLRCSSQSGHNTVSWYQQALGQGPQFIFQYYREEENGRGNFPPRFSGLQFPNYSSELNVNALELDDSALYLCASSYEGARGNNEQFFGPGTRLTVL.

The chain couples TRBV19 to TRBJ1-1, with 7 bases that match TRBD1. V lost 6 bases, J lost 0 bases, and 4 bases stayed unmatched. There are 14 residues in the CDR3. The germline V gene has CDR1 LNHDA and CDR2 SQIVND (reference sequence). CDR3: CASRIQGMNTEAFF. CDR3 bases: TGTGCCAGTAGGATACAGGGGATGAACACTGAAGCTTTCTTT.

This clonotype was observed a handful of times. This chain joins TRBV27 and TRBJ2-1; D call uncertain. The CDR3 runs to 15 residues. Trimming took off 2 bases at V and 7 bases at J, with 15 bases between the two ends. CDR1 is MNHEY, CDR2 SMNVEV, per germline (reference sequence). The CDR3 DNA is TGTGCCAGCAGTTTAGGCCCCGCGATCGGTAATGAGCAGTTCTTC. It codes for CASSLGPAIGNEQFF.

The rearrangement joins TRBV19 to TRBJ1-2; 8 bases line up with TRBD1. Unmatched junction bases numbered 1, after V lost 6 bases and J lost 4 bases. The CDR3 sequence is 12 residues long. Germline values: CDR1 LNHDA, CDR2 SQIVND (reference sequence). The CDR3 sequence: CASSGQGYGYTF. Written as DNA, the CDR3 is TGTGCCAGTAGCGGACAGGGCTATGGCTACACCTTC.

V and J are TRBV2 and TRBJ1-6; D might be TRBD1 (6 bases). Germline CDR1 is SNHLY and CDR2 is FYNNEI. V gave up 5 bases and J gave up 10 bases, with 12 bases separating them. This CDR3 has 13 amino acids. CDR3 sequence: CASSMGAGSPLHF. DNA of the CDR3: TGTGCCAGCAGTATGGGGGCTGGATCACCCCTCCACTTT.

Sample share makes this clonotype medium-sized. The chain has TRBV6-4 and TRBJ2-3, with 12 nucleotides matching TRBD1. The J segment lost 6 bases and the V segment lost 4 bases, leaving 2 bases of the junction unmatched. The CDR3 is 14 residues long. From germline, CDR1 is MRHNA and CDR2 SNTAGT. CDR3 sequence (DNA): TGTGCCAGCAGTGCCGGGACAGGGGGCGATACGCAGTATTTT. This encodes CASSAGTGGDTQYF.

The chain links TRBV4-2 to TRBJ2-3; 12 bases are shared with TRBD2. Germline CDR1 and CDR2: LGHNA and YNFKEQ. The CDR3 sequence is 16 residues long. Losses at the gene ends were 2 bases for V and 10 bases for J; bases not matched to a gene: 10. CDR3 sequence (DNA): TGTGCCAGCAGCCAACAAGTGCTAGCGGGAGGGGATGCGCAGTATTTT. This codes for CASSQQVLAGGDAQYF.

This clonotype was seen a few times. The chain employs TRBV19 and TRBJ1-3, with D perhaps TRBD1 (6 bases). CDR3 length: 13 amino acids. The ends were cut back, 6 bases at V and 4 bases at J, with 10 bases in the middle. Per germline, CDR1 LNHDA and CDR2 SQIVND (reference sequence). This CDR3 reads CASSRGQGNTIYF. The CDR3, as DNA: TGTGCCAGTAGCAGGGGTCAAGGAAACACCATATATTTT.

This chain uses TRBV7-2 with TRBJ2-3; 7 bases match TRBD2. Germline CDR1 SGHTA, CDR2 FQGNSA. This CDR3 region has 17 residues. J was trimmed by 2 bases and V by 2 bases; bases with no gene match: 10. The CDR3: CASSLNPAGIPTDTQYF. The CDR3 DNA sequence: TGTGCCAGCAGCTTAAATCCAGCGGGAATTCCCACAGATACGCAGTATTTT.

This clonotype has more than one count but fewer than ten. V gene TRBV7-3 combines with J gene TRBJ2-3; 9 nucleotides agree with TRBD2. This CDR3 region has 14 residues. The J segment lost 1 base and the V segment lost 6 bases, leaving 2 bases of the junction unmatched. Germline CDR1 and CDR2: SGHTA and FQGTGA. CDR3 coding DNA: TGTGCCAGCAGATTAGCGGGGGGCACAGATACGCAGTATTTT. This encodes CASRLAGGTDTQYF.

This chain uses TRBV5-4 with TRBJ1-2; D unresolved. Germline CDR1 reads SGHNT; CDR2 reads YYREEE (reference sequence). With 0 bases removed from V and 1 base from J, the gap between germline ends came to 4 bases. The CDR3 is made up of 13 amino acids. The CDR3 region has the DNA TGTGCCAGCAGCTTGGCCGGTAACTATGGCTACACCTTC. It encodes CASSLAGNYGYTF.